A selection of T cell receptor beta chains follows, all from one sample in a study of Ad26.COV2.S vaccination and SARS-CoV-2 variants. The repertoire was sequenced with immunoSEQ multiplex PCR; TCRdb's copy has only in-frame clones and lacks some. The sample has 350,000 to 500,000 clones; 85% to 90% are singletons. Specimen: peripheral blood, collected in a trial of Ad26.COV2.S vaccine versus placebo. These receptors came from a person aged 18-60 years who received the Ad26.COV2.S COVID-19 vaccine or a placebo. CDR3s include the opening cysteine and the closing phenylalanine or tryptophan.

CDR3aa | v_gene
CASSPREGANSPLHF | TRBV5-5
CATSDFGRGYTF | TRBV24-1
CASSLKAGGPGVGGYNEQFF | TRBV13
CASSPWVRGAMSLGCNQPQHF | TRBV21-1
CASSQQVVIGKLFF | TRBV3-1/TRBV3-2
CASSLEAPGKTIYF | TRBV5-5
CSVTRADTQYF | TRBV20-1
CASSPLTGPNTEAFF | TRBV5-1
CSVGTGDFGTQYF | TRBV29-1
CASRGRDFGTDTQYF | TRBV7-9
CASSQGTPGPNEQFF | TRBV14
CASSLVAGGVQYNEQFF | TRBV11-2
CASSPPGEVSGNTIYF | TRBV18
CASSLAATSSYNEQFF | TRBV5-4
CASSRPNQETQYF | TRBV12-5
CASSFLSGATDTQYF | TRBV28
CASSYSYWDGYTF | TRBV6-5
CASSLGVGGASTEAFF | TRBV5-1
CASSYGSTQPQHF | TRBV6-2/TRBV6-3
CASSLLSRGLRTEAFF | TRBV5-6
CASSLFPGETQYF | TRBV5-1
CASSQYQETQYF | TRBV3-1/TRBV3-2
CASSWDSRNTGELFF | TRBV5-1
CASSLAPRWNTEAFF | TRBV5-6
CASKGSGGIRGTQYF | TRBV28
CASSTPGESTEAFF | TRBV6-5
CASTPGSGSTDTQYF | TRBV19
CASSQAPYSGNTIYF | TRBV4-2
CASSRLPGASDYGYTF | TRBV19
CASSLGAGGIYTIYF | TRBV5-1
CASSSPGQGATGELFF | TRBV5-6
CASSLGTGSKGYTF | TRBV5-1
CASSLRGATNEKLFF | TRBV7-9
CASSEDRNTEAFF | TRBV18
CASSFEGQPQHF | TRBV11-2
CARSVDRGGTEAFF | TRBV5-3
CASRVDLSSYNEQFF | TRBV28
CASSGPWDEQYF | TRBV25-1
CASRDWNEQFF | TRBV19
CASSLRGTSGPGELFF | TRBV7-3
CASSQPAVQGIAYEQYF | TRBV4-3
CASSLRRGEDYNSPLHF | TRBV5-1
CASSPSSSYNSPLHF | TRBV18
CASSTYREFTDTQYF | TRBV6-2/TRBV6-3
CASSIELNTEAFF | TRBV19
CASSLGTHQETQYF | TRBV18
CASSPGNEQFF | TRBV2
CASSVVGTGFGYTF | TRBV9
CASSFGGLFF | TRBV28
CASSVSVGTDNEQFF | TRBV9
CASSSGLAGPTDTQYF | TRBV11-3
CASSLGDRRNTEAFF | TRBV7-9
CASSQDSERNSPLHF | TRBV4-3
CASSGKTGGRGQPQHF | TRBV19
CASSHTGTPPKRWAETQYF | TRBV23-1
CASSNGQGRYTGELFF | TRBV5-1
CASSPGTDKNTEAFF | TRBV11-3
CASSFTGESNYGYTF | TRBV5-5
CASSPSGTRGDEQFF | TRBV5-1
CSVGDRAQTQYF | TRBV29-1